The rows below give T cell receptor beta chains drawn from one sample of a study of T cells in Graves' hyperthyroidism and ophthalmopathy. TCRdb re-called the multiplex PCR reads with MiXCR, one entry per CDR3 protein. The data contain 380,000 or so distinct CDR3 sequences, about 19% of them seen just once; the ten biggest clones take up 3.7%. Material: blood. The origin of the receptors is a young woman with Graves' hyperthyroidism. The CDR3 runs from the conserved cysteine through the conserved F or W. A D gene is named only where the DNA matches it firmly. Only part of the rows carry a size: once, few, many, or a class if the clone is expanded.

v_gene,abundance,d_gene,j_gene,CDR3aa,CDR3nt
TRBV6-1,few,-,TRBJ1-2,CAISEANSAGAHGYTF,TGTGCCATCAGTGAAGCTAATTCGGCAGGGGCCCATGGCTACACCTTC
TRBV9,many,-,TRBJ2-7,CASSPVVAAYEQYF,TGTGCCAGCAGCCCCGTCGTGGCAGCATACGAGCAGTACTTC
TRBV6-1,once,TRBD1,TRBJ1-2,CASLQGQIANYGYTF,TGTGCCAGTCTCCAGGGACAGATTGCTAACTATGGCTACACCTTC
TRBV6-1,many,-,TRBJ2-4,CAAGHKNIQYF,TGTGCGGCGGGGCACAAAAACATTCAGTACTTC
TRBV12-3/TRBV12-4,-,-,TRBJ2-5,CASSSFLSAEAQYF,TGTGCCAGCAGTTCCTTCTTATCGGCGGAGGCCCAGTACTTC
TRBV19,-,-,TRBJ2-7,CASSASLGSRQQYF,TGTGCCAGTAGTGCGTCACTGGGGAGCCGGCAGCAGTACTTC
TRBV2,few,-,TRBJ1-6,CASSEGVNNSPLHF,TGTGCCAGCAGTGAAGGGGTTAATAATTCACCCCTCCACTTT
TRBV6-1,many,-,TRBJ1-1,CASRGNRGAEAFF,TGTGCCAGCAGGGGCAACCGGGGGGCTGAAGCTTTCTTT
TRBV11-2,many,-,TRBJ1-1,CASSLWLSAANTEAFF,TGTGCCAGCAGCTTATGGTTGAGTGCAGCTAACACTGAAGCTTTCTTT
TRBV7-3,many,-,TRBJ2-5,CASSLIPSETQYF,TGTGCCAGCAGCTTAATTCCGTCGGAGACCCAGTACTTC
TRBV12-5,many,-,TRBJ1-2,CASGSQDRDYGYTF,TGTGCTAGTGGGTCACAGGACAGAGACTATGGCTACACCTTC
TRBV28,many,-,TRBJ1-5,CASSFDRLGQPQHF,TGTGCCAGCAGTTTTGACAGGTTAGGCCAGCCCCAGCATTTT
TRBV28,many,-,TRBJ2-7,CASSPTWTDEQYF,TGTGCCAGCAGTCCAACCTGGACGGACGAGCAGTACTTC
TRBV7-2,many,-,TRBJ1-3,CASSTGISGNTIYF,TGTGCCAGCAGCACAGGGATCTCTGGAAACACCATATATTTT
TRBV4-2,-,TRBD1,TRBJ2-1,CASSQDGTATYNEQFF,TGTGCCAGCAGCCAAGACGGGACAGCAACCTACAATGAGCAGTTCTTC
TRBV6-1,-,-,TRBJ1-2,CASGGAANYGYTF,TGTGCCAGCGGCGGGGCAGCTAACTATGGCTACACCTTC
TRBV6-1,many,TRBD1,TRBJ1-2,CASSTLGQGFYGYTF,TGTGCCAGCAGTACGTTGGGACAGGGGTTCTATGGCTACACCTTC
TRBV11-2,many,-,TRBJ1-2,CASSAGLSGGYTF,TGTGCCAGCAGCGCGGGACTCTCAGGAGGCTACACCTTC
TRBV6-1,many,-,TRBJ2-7,CASSVSLGTYEQYF,TGTGCCAGCAGTGTGTCCCTGGGAACCTACGAGCAGTACTTC
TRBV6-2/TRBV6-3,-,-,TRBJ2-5,CASSYSMGGEVETQYF,TGTGCCAGCAGTTACTCTATGGGGGGAGAAGTGGAGACCCAGTACTTC
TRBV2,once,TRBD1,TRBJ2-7,CASRQGPLEQYF,TGTGCCAGCAGACAGGGGCCTTTGGAGCAGTACTTC
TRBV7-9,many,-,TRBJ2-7,CASSDLRGREQYF,TGTGCCAGCAGCGACCTAAGGGGGAGGGAGCAGTACTTC
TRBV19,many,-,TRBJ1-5,CASSIIGSGDQPQHF,TGTGCCAGTAGTATAATCGGGTCGGGGGATCAGCCCCAGCATTTT
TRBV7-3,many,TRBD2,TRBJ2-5,CASSSRTSGGAVETQYF,TGTGCCAGCAGCTCAAGGACTAGCGGGGGGGCCGTGGAGACCCAGTACTTC
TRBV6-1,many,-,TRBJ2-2,CASSELDTGELFF,TGTGCCAGCAGTGAACTGGACACCGGGGAGCTGTTTTTT
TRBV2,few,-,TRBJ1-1,CASNGGSPPAFF,TGTGCCAGCAATGGAGGCTCCCCTCCAGCTTTCTTT
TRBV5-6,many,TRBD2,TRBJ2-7,CASSTPGGTYEQYF,TGTGCCAGCAGCACACCGGGGGGGACCTACGAGCAGTACTTC
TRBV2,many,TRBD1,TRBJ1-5,CASSRGTGRQPQHF,TGTGCCAGCAGCCGAGGGACAGGGCGTCAGCCCCAGCATTTT
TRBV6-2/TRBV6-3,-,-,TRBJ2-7,CASSSASSYSYEQYF,TGTGCCAGCAGTTCGGCGTCATCCTACTCCTACGAGCAGTACTTC